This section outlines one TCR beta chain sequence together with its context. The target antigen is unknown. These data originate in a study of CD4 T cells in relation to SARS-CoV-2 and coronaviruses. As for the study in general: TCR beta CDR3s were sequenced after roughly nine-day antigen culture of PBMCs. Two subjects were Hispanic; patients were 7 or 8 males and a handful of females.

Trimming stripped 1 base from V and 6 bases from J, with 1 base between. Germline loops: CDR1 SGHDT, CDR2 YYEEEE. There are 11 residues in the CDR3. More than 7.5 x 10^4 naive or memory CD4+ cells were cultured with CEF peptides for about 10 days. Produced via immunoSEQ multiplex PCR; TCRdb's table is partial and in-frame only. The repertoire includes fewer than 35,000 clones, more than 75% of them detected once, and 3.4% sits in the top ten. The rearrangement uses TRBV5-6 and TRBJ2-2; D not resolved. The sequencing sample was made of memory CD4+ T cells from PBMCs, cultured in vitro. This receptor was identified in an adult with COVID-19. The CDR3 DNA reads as TGTGCCAGCAGCTTGTCCGGGGAGCTGTTTTTT. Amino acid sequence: CASSLSGELFF.